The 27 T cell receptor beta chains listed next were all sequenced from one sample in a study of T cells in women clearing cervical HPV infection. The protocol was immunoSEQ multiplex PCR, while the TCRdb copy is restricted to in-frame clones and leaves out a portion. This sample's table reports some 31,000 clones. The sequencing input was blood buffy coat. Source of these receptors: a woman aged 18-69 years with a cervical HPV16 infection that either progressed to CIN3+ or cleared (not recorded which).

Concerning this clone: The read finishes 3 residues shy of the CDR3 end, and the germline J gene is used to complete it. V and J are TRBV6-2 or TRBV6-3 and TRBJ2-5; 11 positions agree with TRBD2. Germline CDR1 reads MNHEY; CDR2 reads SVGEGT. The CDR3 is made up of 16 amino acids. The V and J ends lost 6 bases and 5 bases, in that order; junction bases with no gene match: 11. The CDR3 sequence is CASSSSVAGGHETQYF. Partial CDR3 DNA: TGTGCCAGCAGCTCCTCCGTAGCGGGAGGGCATGAGACC.

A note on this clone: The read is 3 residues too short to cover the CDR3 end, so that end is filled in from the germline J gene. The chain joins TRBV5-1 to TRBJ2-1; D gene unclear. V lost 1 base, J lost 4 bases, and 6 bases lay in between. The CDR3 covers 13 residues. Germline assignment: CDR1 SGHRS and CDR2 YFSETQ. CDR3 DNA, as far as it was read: TGCGCCAGCAGCTTGTCAGATTACAATGAG. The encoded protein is CASSLSDYNE. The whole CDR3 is CASSLSDYNEQFF.

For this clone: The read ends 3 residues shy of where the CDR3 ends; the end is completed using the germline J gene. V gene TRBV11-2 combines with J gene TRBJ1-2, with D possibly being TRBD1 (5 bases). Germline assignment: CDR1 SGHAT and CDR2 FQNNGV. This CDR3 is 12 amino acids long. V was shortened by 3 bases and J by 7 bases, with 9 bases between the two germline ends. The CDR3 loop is CASSLEGFGYTF. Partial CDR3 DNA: TGTGCCAGCAGCTTGGAGGGGTTTGGC.

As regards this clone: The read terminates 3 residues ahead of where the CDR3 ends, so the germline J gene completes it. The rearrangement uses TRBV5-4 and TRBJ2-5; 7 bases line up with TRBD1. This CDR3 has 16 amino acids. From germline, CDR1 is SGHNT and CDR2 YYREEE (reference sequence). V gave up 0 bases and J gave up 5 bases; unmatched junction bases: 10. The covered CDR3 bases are TGTGCCAGCAGCTTGGCCGGGACAGTGATTGGGGAGACC. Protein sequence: CASSLAGTVIGET. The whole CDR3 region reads CASSLAGTVIGETQYF.

Partial CDR3 DNA: TGCGCCAGCAGCTTGGCCAACCCCGGGGATTCACCC. Protein: CASSLANPGDSP. Given in full, the CDR3 is CASSLANPGDSPLHF. The rearrangement uses TRBV5-1 and TRBJ1-6; D call uncertain. The read finishes 3 residues shy of the CDR3 end, and the germline J gene is used to complete it. Germline assignment: CDR1 SGHRS and CDR2 YFSETQ. The length of the CDR3 is 15 residues. Trimming cost V 0 bases and J 8 bases, with 12 bases left between them.

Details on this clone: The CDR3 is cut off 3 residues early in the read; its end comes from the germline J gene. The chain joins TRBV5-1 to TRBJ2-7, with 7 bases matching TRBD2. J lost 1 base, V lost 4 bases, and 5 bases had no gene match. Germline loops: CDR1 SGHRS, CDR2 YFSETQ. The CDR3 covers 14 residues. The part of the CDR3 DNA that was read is TGCGCCAGCAGCCCGATGGGGGGGTCCTACGAG. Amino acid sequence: CASSPMGGSYE. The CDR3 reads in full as CASSPMGGSYEQYF.

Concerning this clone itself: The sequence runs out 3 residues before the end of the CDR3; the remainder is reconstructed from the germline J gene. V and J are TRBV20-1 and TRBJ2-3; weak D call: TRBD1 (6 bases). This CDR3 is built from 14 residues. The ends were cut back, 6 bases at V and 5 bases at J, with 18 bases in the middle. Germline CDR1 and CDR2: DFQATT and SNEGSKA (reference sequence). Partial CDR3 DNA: TGCAGTGCCCCAGGGGCTTCCAACGGAGATACG. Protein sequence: CSAPGASNGDT. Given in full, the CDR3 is CSAPGASNGDTQYF.

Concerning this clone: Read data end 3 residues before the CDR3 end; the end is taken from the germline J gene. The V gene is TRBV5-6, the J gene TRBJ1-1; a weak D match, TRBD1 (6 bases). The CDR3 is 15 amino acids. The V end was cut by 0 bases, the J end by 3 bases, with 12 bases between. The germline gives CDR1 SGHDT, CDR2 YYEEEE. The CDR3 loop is CASSLGGGSYTEAFF. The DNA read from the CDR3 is TGTGCCAGCAGCTTGGGGGGGGGCAGTTACACTGAA.

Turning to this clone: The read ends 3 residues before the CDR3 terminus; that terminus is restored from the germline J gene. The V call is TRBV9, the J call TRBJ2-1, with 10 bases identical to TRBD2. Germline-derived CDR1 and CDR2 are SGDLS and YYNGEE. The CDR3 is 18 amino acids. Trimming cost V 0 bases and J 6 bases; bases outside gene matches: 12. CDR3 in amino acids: CASSVVESAGLAFNEQFF. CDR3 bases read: TGTGCCAGCAGCGTAGTGGAGTCGGCGGGACTAGCGTTCAATGAG.

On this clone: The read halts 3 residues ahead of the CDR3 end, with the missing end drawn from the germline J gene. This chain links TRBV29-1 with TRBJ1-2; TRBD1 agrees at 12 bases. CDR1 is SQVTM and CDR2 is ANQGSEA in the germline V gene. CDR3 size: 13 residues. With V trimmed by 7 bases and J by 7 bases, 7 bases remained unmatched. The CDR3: CSGGTGGAGGYTF. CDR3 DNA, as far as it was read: TGCAGCGGGGGGACAGGGGGCGCGGGTGGC.

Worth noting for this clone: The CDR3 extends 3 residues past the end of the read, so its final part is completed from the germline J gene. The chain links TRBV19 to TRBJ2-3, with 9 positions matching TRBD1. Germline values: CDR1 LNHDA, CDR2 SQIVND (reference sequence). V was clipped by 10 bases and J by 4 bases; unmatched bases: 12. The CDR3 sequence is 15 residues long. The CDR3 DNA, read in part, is TGTGCCACAGCCACCGGGGACAGGGATGCAGATACG. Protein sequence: CATATGDRDADT. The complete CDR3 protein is CATATGDRDADTQYF.

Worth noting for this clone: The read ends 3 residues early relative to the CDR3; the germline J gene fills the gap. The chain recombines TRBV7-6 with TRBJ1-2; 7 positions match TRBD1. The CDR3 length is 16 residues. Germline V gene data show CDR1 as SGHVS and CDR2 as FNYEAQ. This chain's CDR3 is CASSLTVSQGGYDYTF. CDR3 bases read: TGTGCCAGCAGCTTAACAGTTTCGCAGGGGGGTTACGAC.

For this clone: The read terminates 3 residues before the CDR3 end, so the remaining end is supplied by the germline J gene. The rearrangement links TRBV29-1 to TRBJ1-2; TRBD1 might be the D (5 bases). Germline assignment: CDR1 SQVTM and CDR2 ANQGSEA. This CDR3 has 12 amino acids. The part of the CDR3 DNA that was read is TGCAGCGTTGGGGAGGGGAGGTACGAC. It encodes CSVGEGRYD. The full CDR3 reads CSVGEGRYDYTF.

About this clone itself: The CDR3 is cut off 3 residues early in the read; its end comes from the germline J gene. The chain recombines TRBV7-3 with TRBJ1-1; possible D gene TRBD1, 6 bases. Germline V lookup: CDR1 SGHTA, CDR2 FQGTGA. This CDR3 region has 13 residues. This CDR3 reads CASSEYLDTGAFF. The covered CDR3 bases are TGTGCCAGCAGCGAATACCTAGATACAGGG.

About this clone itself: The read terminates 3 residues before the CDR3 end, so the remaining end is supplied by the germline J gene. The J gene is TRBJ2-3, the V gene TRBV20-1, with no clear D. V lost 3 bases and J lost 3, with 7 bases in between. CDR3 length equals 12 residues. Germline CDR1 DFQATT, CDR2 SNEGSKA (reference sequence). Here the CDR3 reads CSARRETDTQYF. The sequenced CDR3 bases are TGCAGTGCTAGGCGCGAAACAGATACG.

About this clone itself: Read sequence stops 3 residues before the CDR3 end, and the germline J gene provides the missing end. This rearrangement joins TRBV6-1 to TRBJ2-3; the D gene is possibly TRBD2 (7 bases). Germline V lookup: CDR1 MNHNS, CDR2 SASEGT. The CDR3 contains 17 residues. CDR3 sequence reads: CASSEYVGGGGQETQYF. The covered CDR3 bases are TGTGCCAGCAGTGAATACGTCGGTGGCGGGGGCCAAGAGACG.

The covered CDR3 bases are TGTGCCAGCAGTGAAGTGGACATT. Amino acids: CASSEVDI. The full CDR3 is CASSEVDIYTF. J is TRBJ1-2 and V is TRBV2; D is perhaps TRBD1 (5 bases). The sequenced fragment ends 3 residues before the CDR3 boundary, so the rest is inferred from the germline J gene. The CDR3 runs to 11 residues. Germline values: CDR1 SNHLY, CDR2 FYNNEI. The variable domain in full, with the rest retrieved from reference TRBV2 and TRBJ1-2, is EPEVTQTPSHQVTQMGQEVILRCVPISNHLYFYWYRQILGQKVEFLVSFYNNEISEKSEIFDDQFSVERPDGSNFTLKIRSTKLEDSAMYFCASSEVDIYTFGSGTRLTVV.

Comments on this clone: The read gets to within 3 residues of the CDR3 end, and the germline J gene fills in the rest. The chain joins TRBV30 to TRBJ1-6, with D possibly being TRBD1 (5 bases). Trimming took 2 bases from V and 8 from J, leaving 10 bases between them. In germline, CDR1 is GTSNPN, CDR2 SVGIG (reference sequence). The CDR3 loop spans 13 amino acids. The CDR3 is CAWSNRRDSPLHF. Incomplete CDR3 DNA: TGTGCCTGGAGTAACAGGAGAGATTCACCC.

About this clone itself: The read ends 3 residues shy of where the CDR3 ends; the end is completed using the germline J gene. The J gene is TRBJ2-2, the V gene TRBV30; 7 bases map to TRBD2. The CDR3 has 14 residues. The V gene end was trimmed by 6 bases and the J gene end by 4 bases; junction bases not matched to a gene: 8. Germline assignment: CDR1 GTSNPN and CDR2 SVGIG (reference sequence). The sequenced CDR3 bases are TGTGCCTGTGAGCGGGGATTGGGCACCGGGGAG. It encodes CACERGLGTGE. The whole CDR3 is CACERGLGTGELFF.

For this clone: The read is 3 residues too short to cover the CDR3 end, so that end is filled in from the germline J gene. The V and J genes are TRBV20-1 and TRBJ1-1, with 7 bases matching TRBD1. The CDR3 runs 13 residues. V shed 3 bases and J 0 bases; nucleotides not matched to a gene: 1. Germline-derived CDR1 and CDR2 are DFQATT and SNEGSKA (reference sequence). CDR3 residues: CSASGQVNTEAFF. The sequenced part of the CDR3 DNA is TGCAGTGCTAGTGGACAGGTGAACACTGAA.

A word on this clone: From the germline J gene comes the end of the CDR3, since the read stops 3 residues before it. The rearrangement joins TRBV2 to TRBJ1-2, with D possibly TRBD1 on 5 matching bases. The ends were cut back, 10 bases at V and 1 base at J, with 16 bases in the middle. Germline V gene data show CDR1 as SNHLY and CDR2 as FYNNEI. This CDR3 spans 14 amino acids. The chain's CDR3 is CATSGVSGNYGYTF. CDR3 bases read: TGTGCCACCTCGGGGGTCTCGGGTAACTATGGC.

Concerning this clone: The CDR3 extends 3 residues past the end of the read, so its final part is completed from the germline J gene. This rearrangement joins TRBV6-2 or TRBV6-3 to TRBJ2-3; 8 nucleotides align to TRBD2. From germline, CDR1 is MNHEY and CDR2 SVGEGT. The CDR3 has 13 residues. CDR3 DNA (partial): TGTGCCAGCAGCCGATCACACGGGGGGGCG. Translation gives CASSRSHGGA. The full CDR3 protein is CASSRSHGGAQYF.

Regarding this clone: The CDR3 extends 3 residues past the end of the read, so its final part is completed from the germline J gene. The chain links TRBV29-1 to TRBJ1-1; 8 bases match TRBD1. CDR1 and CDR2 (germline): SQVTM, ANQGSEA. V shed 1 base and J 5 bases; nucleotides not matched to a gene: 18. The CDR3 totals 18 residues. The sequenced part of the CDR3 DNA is TGCAGCGTTGAAGTAATAGGTGATCATAGGACAGGGATTACTGAA. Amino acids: CSVEVIGDHRTGITE. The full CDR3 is CSVEVIGDHRTGITEAFF.

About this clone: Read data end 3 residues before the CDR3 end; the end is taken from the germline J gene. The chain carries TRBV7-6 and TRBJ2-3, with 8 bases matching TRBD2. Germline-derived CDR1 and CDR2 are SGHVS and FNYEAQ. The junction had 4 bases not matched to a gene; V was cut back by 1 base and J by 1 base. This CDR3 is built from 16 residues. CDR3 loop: CASSLGSGGGTDTQYF. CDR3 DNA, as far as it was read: TGTGCCAGCAGCTTAGGTTCGGGGGGGGGCACAGATACG.

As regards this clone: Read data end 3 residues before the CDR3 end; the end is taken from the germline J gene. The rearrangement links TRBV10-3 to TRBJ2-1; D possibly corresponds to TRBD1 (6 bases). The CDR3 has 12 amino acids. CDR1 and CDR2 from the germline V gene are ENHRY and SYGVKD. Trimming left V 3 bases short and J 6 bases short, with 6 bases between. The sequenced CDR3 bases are TGTGCCATCAGTGAAGGGGGCAATGAG. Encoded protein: CAISEGGNE. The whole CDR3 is CAISEGGNEQFF.

CDR3 DNA (partial): TGCAGTGCCCCTAATTCGCAGGGGAGGACAGATACG. It translates to CSAPNSQGRTDT. The full CDR3 reads CSAPNSQGRTDTQYF. The chain is built from TRBV20-1 and TRBJ2-3, with D tentatively TRBD1 or TRBD2 (6 bases each). The read gets to within 3 residues of the CDR3 end, and the germline J gene fills in the rest. Germline values: CDR1 DFQATT, CDR2 SNEGSKA (reference sequence). CDR3 length: 15 residues. V was shortened by 6 bases and J by 3 bases, with 19 bases between the two germline ends.

The covered CDR3 bases are TGCGCCAGCAGCCAAGTTGGCAGGAACACTGAA. As protein: CASSQVGRNTE. The full-length CDR3 reads as CASSQVGRNTEAFF. The gene calls are TRBV4-1 and TRBJ1-1; D is undetermined. The observed sequence ends 3 residues before the CDR3 terminus, with the missing tail filled in from the germline J gene. The CDR3 consists of 14 residues. V was trimmed by 1 base and J by 1 base, leaving 7 bases between them. The germline gives CDR1 MGHRA, CDR2 YSYEKL.